These 29 T cell receptor beta chains originate from one sample sequenced in a study of cytomegalovirus exposure and HLA in healthy donors. The PCR employed 60 Vbeta primers together with 13 Jbeta primers. Libraries were prepared by immunoSEQ multiplex PCR; TCRdb keeps only in-frame clonotypes and omits some of them. The sample holds 200,000 to 250,000 clones; about 83% are singletons and the top ten take 1% to 1.5%. The sequencing sample was made of PBMCs. These receptors all stem from a human donor in good health.

This clone was counted only a few times. The J gene is TRBJ2-5, the V gene TRBV5-5; 10 bases are shared with TRBD1. After removal of 4 bases from V and 5 bases from J, the junction contained 2 bases not matched to a gene. The CDR3 has 13 amino acids. The germline gives CDR1 SGHKS, CDR2 YYEKEE (reference sequence). The CDR3 nucleotides read TGTGCCAGCAGCGGGACAGGGGAGGAGACCCAGTACTTC. It yields the protein CASSGTGEETQYF. Complete variable domain (other parts from reference TRBV5-5 and TRBJ2-5): DAGVTQSPTHLIKTRGQQVTLRCSPISGHKSVSWYQQVLGQGPQFIFQYYEKEERGRGNFPDRFSARQFPNYSSELNVNALLLGDSALYLCASSGTGEETQYFGPGTRLLVL.

V and J are TRBV28 and TRBJ2-7; 14 bases fit TRBD2. V trimming: 6 bases; J trimming: 6 bases; junction bases outside the gene matches: 7. The CDR3 totals 15 residues. Germline CDR1 is MDHEN and CDR2 is SYDVKM. In nucleotides, the CDR3 is TGTGCCAGCAGGTTACCCGGGACTAGCGGGAGCGAGCAGTACTTC. The encoded protein is CASRLPGTSGSEQYF.

The chain carries TRBV5-4 and TRBJ2-5, with TRBD2 identical over 13 bases. The V gene's germline CDR1 is SGHNT and CDR2 YYREEE (reference sequence). V shed 1 base and J 5 bases; nucleotides not matched to a gene: 5. The length of the CDR3 is 16 residues. The CDR3 reads CASSLTSGRALETQYF. In DNA form, the CDR3 reads TGTGCCAGCAGCTTGACTAGCGGGAGGGCCTTGGAGACCCAGTACTTC.

The chain uses TRBV27 and TRBJ1-3; D ambiguous. The CDR3 loop spans 11 amino acids. V was trimmed by 10 bases and J by 8 bases, leaving 12 bases between them. Per germline, CDR1 MNHEY and CDR2 SMNVEV (reference sequence). CDR3 protein: CATPGRHTIYF. The CDR3, as DNA: TGTGCCACCCCTGGGAGACACACCATATATTTT.

The CDR3 sequence: CSVERQGKTQYF. CDR3 in DNA: TGCAGCGTTGAAAGGCAGGGAAAGACCCAGTACTTC. The V and J genes are TRBV29-1 and TRBJ2-5; D may be TRBD1 (5 bases). Germline-derived CDR1 and CDR2 are SQVTM and ANQGSEA. V was shortened by 2 bases and J by 6 bases, with 10 bases between the two germline ends. The CDR3 totals 12 residues.

The V and J genes are TRBV6-5 and TRBJ2-5; D remains ambiguous. With 0 bases removed from V and 5 bases from J, the gap between germline ends came to 7 bases. The CDR3 is 13 residues long. Looked up from germline, CDR1 is MNHEY and CDR2 is SVGAGI. The CDR3 loop reads CASSYSPRETQYF. The CDR3 DNA reads as TGTGCCAGCAGTTACTCACCCCGGGAGACCCAGTACTTC.

This sequence joins TRBV29-1 and TRBJ2-6, with 7 bases fitting TRBD2. This CDR3 has 15 residues. The germline V gene encodes CDR1 SQVTM and CDR2 ANQGSEA. Losses at the gene ends were 0 bases for V and 2 bases for J; bases not matched to a gene: 1. The DNA for the CDR3 is TGCAGCGTTGAAGATCGGGGGGCTGGGGCCAACGTCCTGACTTTC. Its protein is CSVEDRGAGANVLTF.

V usage is TRBV7-2 and J usage is TRBJ1-1; TRBD1 agrees at 9 bases. Germline V gene data show CDR1 as SGHTA and CDR2 as FQGNSA. The V segment lost 5 bases and the J segment 6 bases; nucleotides outside the gene matches: 7. The CDR3 consists of 14 residues. Here the CDR3 reads CASSTQQGAAEAFF. CDR3 in DNA: TGTGCCAGCAGCACCCAACAGGGGGCGGCTGAAGCTTTCTTT.

This rearrangement joins TRBV18 to TRBJ2-7, with 9 bases lining up with TRBD1. Germline values: CDR1 KGHSH, CDR2 LQKENI. CDR3 length: 14 amino acids. The junction had 7 bases not matched to a gene; V was cut back by 4 bases and J by 6 bases. CDR3 loop: CASSLGTGFGEQYF. The CDR3 DNA follows: TGTGCCAGCTCACTAGGGACAGGGTTCGGCGAGCAGTACTTC.

J is TRBJ2-3 and V is TRBV20-1, with no clear D. The CDR3 spans 11 residues. Germline lookup yields CDR1 DFQATT and CDR2 SNEGSKA (reference sequence). The CDR3 sequence: CGVALTDTQYF. The CDR3 DNA sequence: TGCGGAGTTGCTCTCACAGATACGCAGTATTTT.

The rearrangement links TRBV7-2 to TRBJ2-7; 14 nucleotides line up with TRBD2. CDR3 length: 18 residues. The ends lost 2 bases at V and 4 bases at J; junction bases unmatched: 10. The V gene's germline CDR1 is SGHTA and CDR2 FQGNSA. CDR3 amino acids: CASSLKGLAGAWVYEQYF. CDR3 nucleotide sequence: TGTGCCAGCAGCTTAAAGGGACTAGCGGGAGCATGGGTATACGAGCAGTACTTC.

The chain joins TRBV9 to TRBJ1-1; D is possibly TRBD1 (6 bases). Germline values: CDR1 SGDLS, CDR2 YYNGEE. The CDR3 covers 14 residues. The germline V and J ends were trimmed by 3 bases and 6 bases, with 15 bases remaining between them. The chain's CDR3 is CASSGYDRPAEAFF. The CDR3 coding sequence is TGTGCCAGCAGCGGTTATGACAGGCCCGCTGAAGCTTTCTTT.

The chain is built from TRBV28 and TRBJ2-5; 8 nucleotides line up with TRBD1. The V and J ends lost 9 bases and 0 bases, in that order; junction bases with no gene match: 6. The CDR3 totals 14 residues. From germline, CDR1 is MDHEN and CDR2 SYDVKM. This CDR3 reads CASGTGRDQETQYF. The CDR3 DNA follows: TGTGCCAGTGGGACAGGAAGGGACCAAGAGACCCAGTACTTC.

The V gene is TRBV6-1, the J gene TRBJ1-1; TRBD1 is a possible D gene (6 bases). Trimming removed 7 bases at V and 6 bases at J, with 18 bases between. Per the germline V gene, CDR1 is MNHNS and CDR2 is SASEGT. This CDR3 is built from 14 residues. The CDR3 protein is CASTQGPGAAEAFF. CDR3 nucleotide sequence: TGTGCCAGCACCCAGGGGCCAGGGGCCGCTGAAGCTTTCTTT.

The chain carries TRBV5-1 and TRBJ2-2, with 12 bases identical to TRBD1. J gave up 4 bases and V 6 bases, and 7 bases lay outside the gene matches. Germline assignment: CDR1 SGHRS and CDR2 YFSETQ. This CDR3 comprises 16 residues. CDR3 in amino acids: CASTEGQGATTGELFF. Here the CDR3 DNA reads TGCGCCAGCACTGAGGGACAGGGGGCCACCACCGGGGAGCTGTTTTTT.

The V call is TRBV18, the J call TRBJ2-7; D is perhaps TRBD2 (6 bases). Germline V lookup: CDR1 KGHSH, CDR2 LQKENI. V lost 2 bases and J lost 3, with 8 bases in between. CDR3 size: 13 residues. This CDR3 is CASSPRRVYEQYF. As DNA, the CDR3 is TGTGCCAGCTCACCAAGGAGGGTCTACGAGCAGTACTTC.

The chain employs TRBV2 and TRBJ2-3; 12 nucleotides line up with TRBD2. CDR1 SNHLY and CDR2 FYNNEI come from the germline V gene. The CDR3 spans 15 residues. V gave up 10 bases and J gave up 5 bases; unmatched junction bases: 10. The CDR3 reads CATSSGRALGDTQYF. The CDR3, as DNA: TGTGCCACATCTAGCGGGAGGGCCCTCGGAGATACGCAGTATTTT.

J is TRBJ2-7 and V is TRBV6-5; 9 nucleotides match TRBD2. The CDR3 has 16 amino acids. From germline, CDR1 is MNHEY and CDR2 SVGAGI. The V and J ends lost 2 bases and 3 bases, in that order; junction bases with no gene match: 8. The CDR3 DNA is TGTGCCAGCAGTTACGAGGGTAGCGGGAGATACTACGAGCAGTACTTC. Residues: CASSYEGSGRYYEQYF.

The chain employs TRBV4-2 and TRBJ1-4; 9 bases line up with TRBD1. Germline-derived CDR1 and CDR2 are LGHNA and YNFKEQ. The CDR3 spans 19 residues. J was trimmed by 7 bases and V by 1 base; bases with no gene match: 16. In DNA, the CDR3 is TGTGCCAGCAGCCAAGGGGGACAGGGTGTTATCTTAAGGGGTGAAAAACTGTTTTTT. Translating it yields CASSQGGQGVILRGEKLFF.

This chain joins TRBV10-3 and TRBJ1-4; tentatively, D is TRBD1 (5 bases). V was trimmed by 3 bases and J by 7 bases, leaving 18 bases between them. From germline, CDR1 is ENHRY and CDR2 SYGVKD. The CDR3 consists of 16 residues. In DNA, the CDR3 is TGTGCCATCAGTGATCATGGGGCTCGGAGTAGTGAAAAACTGTTTTTT. Translation: CAISDHGARSSEKLFF.

The gene calls are TRBV10-3 and TRBJ2-7, with 10 positions matching TRBD1. The CDR3 spans 18 residues. V lost 6 bases and J lost 0; bases outside the gene matches: 14. Germline V gene data show CDR1 as ENHRY and CDR2 as SYGVKD. In DNA form, the CDR3 reads TGTGCCATCAGCCCCGGGACAGGGGCCCGCGGTAGCTCCTACGAGCAGTACTTC. Translation gives CAISPGTGARGSSYEQYF.

This chain links TRBV19 with TRBJ2-7, with 9 bases fitting TRBD1. Per the germline V gene, CDR1 is LNHDA and CDR2 is SQIVND (reference sequence). J lost 0 bases, V lost 5 bases, and 5 bases had no gene match. The CDR3 spans 15 residues. CDR3 coding DNA: TGTGCCAGTAGTCCCTCGACAGGGGGCTCCTACGAGCAGTACTTC. This translates into CASSPSTGGSYEQYF. Combining the CDR3 with reference TRBV19 and TRBJ2-7 gives the whole variable domain DGGITQSPKYLFRKEGQNVTLSCEQNLNHDAMYWYRQDPGQGLRLIYYSQIVNDFQKGDIAEGYSVSREKKESFPLTVTSAQKNPTAFYLCASSPSTGGSYEQYFGPGTRLTVT.

V is TRBV28 and J is TRBJ1-2, with TRBD1 identical over 10 bases. This CDR3 comprises 16 residues. In germline, CDR1 is MDHEN, CDR2 SYDVKM. Germline trimming cut 4 bases from V and 4 bases from J; bases unmatched to any gene: 9. CDR3 protein: CASSSERTGGAYGYTF. The CDR3 region has the DNA TGTGCCAGCAGTTCCGAACGGACAGGGGGGGCCTATGGCTACACCTTC.

This chain uses TRBV7-9 with TRBJ2-3; 10 nucleotides line up with TRBD2. Germline CDR1 reads SEHNR; CDR2 reads FQNEAQ (reference sequence). CDR3 length equals 16 residues. Losses at the gene ends were 4 bases for V and 2 bases for J; bases not matched to a gene: 6. The CDR3 is CASSSRTSGPTDTQYF. The CDR3 nucleotides read TGTGCCAGCAGCTCTCGGACTAGCGGACCCACAGATACGCAGTATTTT. The full variable domain, rest sourced from reference TRBV7-9 and TRBJ2-3, is DTGVSQNPRHKITKRGQNVTFRCDPISEHNRLYWYRQTLGQGPEFLTYFQNEAQLEKSRLLSDRFSAERPKGSFSTLEIQRTEQGDSAMYLCASSSRTSGPTDTQYFGPGTRLTVL.

The rearrangement joins TRBV28 to TRBJ2-7; D possibly corresponds to TRBD2 (6 bases). CDR1 is MDHEN, CDR2 SYDVKM, per germline. The V gene lost 3 bases and the J gene lost 3 bases, with 12 bases spanning the gap. The CDR3 spans 14 residues. Written as DNA, the CDR3 is TGTGCCAGCAGTTTGCCTGCTAGCGTCTACGAGCAGTACTTC. This gives the protein CASSLPASVYEQYF.

This clone was counted a single time. The rearrangement joins TRBV6-4 to TRBJ2-3; 11 nucleotides agree with TRBD2. The CDR3 has 16 residues. Germline V gene lookup returns CDR1 MRHNA and CDR2 SNTAGT. Trimming at V came to 5 bases and at J to 4 bases, leaving 8 bases not matched to a gene. The DNA of the CDR3 is TGTGCCAGCAGTCACACTAGCGGGAGCTCGTCAGATACGCAGTATTTT. Protein sequence: CASSHTSGSSSDTQYF.

The genes are TRBV30 and TRBJ2-1; D not certain. V lost 4 bases and J lost 0, with 10 bases in between. This CDR3 contains 14 residues. Per the germline V gene, CDR1 is GTSNPN and CDR2 is SVGIG (reference sequence). This CDR3 reads CAWTFRSSYNEQFF. CDR3 coding DNA: TGTGCCTGGACGTTCCGTAGCTCCTACAATGAGCAGTTCTTC.

The chain is built from TRBV19 and TRBJ2-1; 7 bases agree with TRBD1. Germline CDR1 LNHDA, CDR2 SQIVND (reference sequence). V trimming: 6 bases; J trimming: 7 bases; junction bases outside the gene matches: 6. CDR3 length: 13 residues. CDR3 amino acids: CASRQQGMNEQFF. DNA for the CDR3: TGTGCCAGTAGGCAACAGGGGATGAATGAGCAGTTCTTC.

The chain is built from TRBV7-9 and TRBJ2-7; 8 bases are shared with TRBD1. The CDR3 runs 18 residues. V shed 1 base and J 5 bases; nucleotides not matched to a gene: 16. Germline CDR1 and CDR2: SEHNR and FQNEAQ (reference sequence). The CDR3 region is CASSLGVGDRPRNHEQYF. The CDR3 DNA sequence: TGTGCCAGCAGCTTAGGGGTTGGGGACAGGCCTCGGAACCACGAGCAGTACTTC.